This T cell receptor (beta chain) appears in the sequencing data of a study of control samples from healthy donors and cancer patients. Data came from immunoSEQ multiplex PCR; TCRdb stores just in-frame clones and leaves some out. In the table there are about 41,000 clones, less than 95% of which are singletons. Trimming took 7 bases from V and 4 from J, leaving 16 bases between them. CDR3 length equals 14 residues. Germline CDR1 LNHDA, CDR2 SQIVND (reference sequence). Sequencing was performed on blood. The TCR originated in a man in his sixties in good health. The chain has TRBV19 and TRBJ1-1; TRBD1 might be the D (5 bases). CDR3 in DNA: TGTGCCAGTACCTCGGCAGGGTTAGGCACTGAAGCTTTCTTT. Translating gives CASTSAGLGTEAFF.